These 24 T cell receptor beta chains came from one sample sequenced in a study of blood T cell repertoires in COVID-19 (dated by TCRdb to 2018 to 2020). The library was made by the immunoSEQ multiplex PCR assay. The source is immuneACCESS, and TCRdb retained only in-frame sequences with V and J called. Part of the clones is not carried over; for the studies checked, unresolved V genes explain less than half of this, and the remainder is unexplained. For this sample the table gives some 280,000 clones, of which about 88% were detected only once. About an eighth of the sample comes from the top ten. The sequenced sample was peripheral blood. The receptor set was obtained from a woman in her fifties or sixties with acute or convalescent COVID-19.

The rearrangement uses TRBV27 and TRBJ2-5, with 10 bases aligning to TRBD2. The CDR3 loop spans 15 amino acids. Trimming cost V 5 bases and J 5 bases; bases outside gene matches: 8. The germline V gene encodes CDR1 MNHEY and CDR2 SMNVEV (reference sequence). CDR3 DNA: TGTGCCAGCAGTCCGAGCGGGAGGGCCAAGGAGACCCAGTACTTC. This codes for CASSPSGRAKETQYF.

This clone was counted a single time. This sequence joins TRBV7-2 and TRBJ1-1; D unresolved. V lost 0 bases and J 0 bases, leaving 5 bases between the germline ends. The CDR3 contains 14 residues. Germline assignment: CDR1 SGHTA and CDR2 FQGNSA. The CDR3 DNA sequence: TGTGCCAGCAGCTTAGCAGCCATGAACACTGAAGCTTTCTTT. Translating gives CASSLAAMNTEAFF.

J is TRBJ1-5 and V is TRBV6-2 or TRBV6-3; 9 bases align to TRBD1. CDR3 length equals 13 residues. V lost 5 bases, J lost 4 bases, and 0 bases stayed unmatched. Germline values: CDR1 MNHEY, CDR2 SVGEGT. DNA for the CDR3: TGTGCCAGCAGTGACAGGGGGAATCAGCCCCAGCATTTT. It is translated as CASSDRGNQPQHF.

With regard to this clone: The junction does not match germline at one end; this may be a read error. The rearrangement joins TRBV7-7 to TRBJ1-4, with D perhaps matching TRBD1 (5 bases). The CDR3 totals 16 residues. Germline CDR1 and CDR2: SSHAT and FNYEAQ (reference sequence). CDR3 region: CASRVGRIRANEKLFF. The CDR3 nucleotides are TGTGCTAGCAGGGTGGGGAGGATTAGGGCTAATGAAAAACTGTTTTTT.

This clone was observed once. The chain is built from TRBV28 and TRBJ2-1, with 8 nucleotides matching TRBD2. The CDR3 is made up of 15 amino acids. Germline assignment: CDR1 MDHEN and CDR2 SYDVKM. V trimming: 1 base; J trimming: 8 bases; junction bases outside the gene matches: 7. The CDR3 region has the DNA TGTGCCAGCAGTTTATTGTTAGGACTAGCAGATGAGCAGTTCTTC. As protein: CASSLLLGLADEQFF.

V usage is TRBV28 and J usage is TRBJ2-7, with D maybe TRBD1 (8 bases). Trimming took 6 bases from V and 6 from J, leaving 18 bases between them. This CDR3 has 14 residues. Germline loops: CDR1 MDHEN, CDR2 SYDVKM. CDR3 region: CASRPTGGGLEQYF. The DNA of the CDR3 is TGTGCCAGCAGACCCACAGGGGGAGGGCTCGAGCAGTACTTC.

Concerning this clone: The identical CDR3 is also encoded by other nucleotide sequences in the sample. This chain links TRBV4-3 with TRBJ2-1, with 9 bases that match TRBD1. Germline CDR1 LGHNA, CDR2 YSLEER. This CDR3 comprises 16 residues. The J segment lost 0 bases and the V segment lost 4 bases, leaving 4 bases of the junction unmatched. The DNA for the CDR3 is TGCGCCAGCAGCCTGGGGACAGGGAGCTCCTACAATGAGCAGTTCTTC. This codes for CASSLGTGSSYNEQFF.

The chain uses TRBV12-3 or TRBV12-4 and TRBJ1-1, with D maybe TRBD1 (5 bases). This CDR3 spans 13 amino acids. Trimming shortened V by 3 bases and J by 3 bases, and 8 bases separated the two germline ends. CDR3 loop: CASSFSGDTEAFF. CDR3 sequence (DNA): TGTGCCAGCAGTTTTTCGGGGGACACTGAAGCTTTCTTT.

The chain carries TRBV6-5 and TRBJ2-5, with TRBD1 identical over 10 bases. This CDR3 region has 13 residues. Trimming took 6 bases from V and 4 from J; bases not matched to a gene: 2. Germline V gene sequence: CDR1 MNHEY, CDR2 SVGAGI. CDR3 sequence reads: CASRTGGGETQYF. The CDR3 region has the DNA TGTGCCAGCAGGACAGGGGGCGGAGAGACCCAGTACTTC.

This rearrangement joins TRBV28 to TRBJ1-2; TRBD1 aligns across 10 bases. V gave up 8 bases and J gave up 7 bases; unmatched junction bases: 13. The CDR3 contains 15 residues. The germline CDR1 and CDR2 sequences are MDHEN and SYDVKM. CDR3 sequence (DNA): TGTGCCAGCCTAGGAAGGGACAGGGGTTCCGGTGGCTACACCTTC. This encodes CASLGRDRGSGGYTF.

The rearrangement joins TRBV4-2 to TRBJ1-1, with no clear D. The germline gives CDR1 LGHNA, CDR2 YNFKEQ. The CDR3 covers 15 residues. Between the trimmed V and J ends, which lost 0 bases and 0 bases, there was a span of 8 bases. CDR3 coding DNA: TGTGCCAGCAGCCAAGATACAGTTATGAACACTGAAGCTTTCTTT. Its protein is CASSQDTVMNTEAFF.

This clone appeared once. The genes are TRBV18 and TRBJ2-1; D gene ambiguous. Germline lookup yields CDR1 KGHSH and CDR2 LQKENI. Trimming shortened V by 5 bases and J by 0 bases, and 14 bases separated the two germline ends. The CDR3 covers 16 residues. The CDR3 DNA follows: TGTGCCAGCTCATCCATCAGGAAGAGCTCCTACAATGAGCAGTTCTTC. It specifies CASSSIRKSSYNEQFF.

This clone was picked up one time. V usage is TRBV5-1 and J usage is TRBJ1-1; weak D call: TRBD1 (6 bases). The V end was cut by 7 bases, the J end by 1 base, with 17 bases between. Germline lookup yields CDR1 SGHRS and CDR2 YFSETQ. The CDR3 covers 15 residues. The CDR3 loop is CASGQHNGRNTEAFF. DNA for the CDR3: TGCGCCAGCGGACAGCACAACGGGCGGAACACTGAAGCTTTCTTT.

V gene TRBV5-4 combines with J gene TRBJ1-2, with a tentative D call TRBD1 (6 bases). CDR1 and CDR2 (germline): SGHNT, YYREEE (reference sequence). The CDR3 runs to 14 residues. V was pared by 0 bases and J by 4 bases, with 10 bases between. The CDR3: CASSLGQEPYGYTF. CDR3 in DNA: TGTGCCAGCAGCTTGGGACAGGAACCCTATGGCTACACCTTC.

This clone is a singleton in its sample. The rearrangement joins TRBV7-9 to TRBJ2-4; D gene ambiguous. In germline, CDR1 is SEHNR, CDR2 FQNEAQ (reference sequence). V was shortened by 5 bases and J by 0 bases, with 20 bases between the two germline ends. The CDR3 runs to 18 residues. CDR3 in amino acids: CASSPPLGSDLAKNIQYF. CDR3 DNA sequence: TGTGCCAGCAGCCCCCCGTTGGGCTCAGACCTAGCCAAAAACATTCAGTACTTC.

The chain couples TRBV6-5 to TRBJ1-5; 9 bases line up with TRBD1. Per germline, CDR1 MNHEY and CDR2 SVGAGI. The length of the CDR3 is 15 residues. J gave up 5 bases and V 6 bases, and 8 bases lay outside the gene matches. CDR3 in amino acids: CASRPGQGSYQPQHF. The CDR3 DNA is TGTGCCAGCAGACCGGGACAGGGCTCATATCAGCCCCAGCATTTT.

This clone was picked up one time. The genes are TRBV6-5 and TRBJ1-4, with TRBD1 matching 9 bases. After removal of 5 bases from V and 5 bases from J, the junction contained 3 bases not matched to a gene. The CDR3 loop spans 14 amino acids. In germline, CDR1 is MNHEY, CDR2 SVGAGI. The DNA for the CDR3 is TGTGCCAGCAGTCTCGGGACAGGGAATGAAAAACTGTTTTTT. Protein: CASSLGTGNEKLFF.

The chain joins TRBV29-1 to TRBJ2-5; 9 nucleotides match TRBD2. The CDR3 spans 15 residues. CDR1 SQVTM and CDR2 ANQGSEA come from the germline V gene. After removal of 5 bases from V and 5 bases from J, the junction contained 12 bases not matched to a gene. This chain's CDR3 is CSVSGWLAGVETQYF. As DNA, the CDR3 is TGCAGCGTTTCGGGGTGGTTAGCGGGAGTGGAGACCCAGTACTTC. Together with reference TRBV29-1 and TRBJ2-5, the CDR3 gives the full variable domain: SAVISQKPSRDICQRGTSLTIQCQVDSQVTMMFWYRQQPGQSLTLIATANQGSEATYESGFVIDKFPISRPNLTFSTLTVSNMSPEDSSIYLCSVSGWLAGVETQYFGPGTRLLVL.

This chain's CDR3 is CASSVERAGNTIYF. The CDR3, as DNA: TGTGCCAGCAGCGTAGAGAGGGCTGGAAACACCATATATTTT. The genes are TRBV9 and TRBJ1-3; D unresolved. Trimming shortened V by 0 bases and J by 2 bases, and 6 bases separated the two germline ends. Germline V gene sequence: CDR1 SGDLS, CDR2 YYNGEE. The CDR3 length is 14 residues.

This chain joins TRBV14 and TRBJ1-2; TRBD1 agrees at 7 bases. This CDR3 has 12 amino acids. V was pared by 9 bases and J by 6 bases, with 7 bases of the junction left unmatched. Germline CDR1 reads SGHDN; CDR2 reads FVKESK. The CDR3 protein is CARGHRGNGYTF. CDR3 in DNA: TGTGCCAGGGGGCACAGGGGAAATGGCTACACCTTC.

The count of this clone is one. This chain connects TRBV25-1 to TRBJ2-2; TRBD1 is a possible D gene (5 bases). Trimming stripped 6 bases from V and 3 bases from J, with 8 bases between. CDR1 and CDR2 from the germline V gene are MGHDK and SYGVNS. The CDR3 contains 13 residues. The CDR3 nucleotides read TGTGCCAGCAGCTCAGGGTACACCGGGGAGCTGTTTTTT. This translates into CASSSGYTGELFF. The variable domain in full, with the rest retrieved from reference TRBV25-1 and TRBJ2-2, is EADIYQTPRYLVIGTGKKITLECSQTMGHDKMYWYQQDPGMELHLIHYSYGVNSTEKGDLSSESTVSRIRTEHFPLTLESARPSHTSQYLCASSSGYTGELFFGEGSRLTVL.

V and J are TRBV6-5 and TRBJ2-4; weak D call: TRBD2 (6 bases). Germline V gene sequence: CDR1 MNHEY, CDR2 SVGAGI. Trimming removed 6 bases from V and 6 bases from J, with 15 bases in between. CDR3 length equals 14 residues. The CDR3 coding sequence is TGTGCCAGCAGACCCCGGGAGTCGGGAAACATTCAGTACTTC. It is translated as CASRPRESGNIQYF.

The chain links TRBV3-1 (or the pseudogene TRBV3-2) to TRBJ2-1; D may be TRBD1 (5 bases). Germline lookup yields CDR1 LGHDT and CDR2 YNNKEL (reference sequence). V was trimmed by 4 bases and J by 10 bases, leaving 14 bases between them. The CDR3 has 13 amino acids. This CDR3 reads CASSRQGAGEQFF. CDR3 DNA: TGTGCCAGCAGCCGACAAGGGGCTGGCGAGCAGTTCTTC.

V is TRBV5-6 and J is TRBJ2-3; 8 bases match TRBD2. This CDR3 has 18 amino acids. The germline CDR1 and CDR2 sequences are SGHDT and YYEEEE. V lost 3 bases, J lost 3 bases, and 15 bases stayed unmatched. The CDR3 sequence is CASSSTLQAGAGTDTQYF. The CDR3 DNA reads as TGTGCCAGCAGCTCGACCCTACAAGCGGGGGCGGGAACAGATACGCAGTATTTT.